This TCR beta chain was recovered during a study of spatial heterogeneity in lung cancer. Study in general: An average of more than ten raw reads was observed per unique TCR and UMI combination.

This clonotype was observed a few times. Every TCR cDNA molecule bore its own unique molecular identifier. TCRdb passed the 5' RACE reads through MiXCR, listing each CDR3 protein once. Counted here are under 100,000 distinct CDR3 sequences, approximately 8.2% occurring once; the ten biggest clones make up less than 8.5%. The CDR3 is made up of 12 amino acids. The junction had 2 bases not matched to a gene; V was cut back by 4 bases and J by 5 bases. Germline V gene lookup returns CDR1 KGHSH and CDR2 LQKENI. Time point in this sample: sample taken at primary tumor resection. Whole RNA, isolated from tumor, nontumor lung or frozen PBMC, was sequenced without prior sorting.

The V and J genes are TRBV18 and TRBJ2-7, with 7 bases matching TRBD1. The TCR sequence derives from a male donor with early-stage non-small cell lung cancer. Material: PBMCs, obtained at surgery. The CDR3 reads CASSQGADEQYF. As DNA, the CDR3 is TGTGCCAGCTCACAGGGGGCCGACGAGCAGTACTTC.